This T cell receptor (beta chain) was identified in a study of beta chain features in type 1 diabetes. This clone has a handful of counts. Reverse transcribing all isolated RNA meant expressed TCRB transcripts were sequenced. Profiled with immunoSEQ multiplex PCR; TCRdb holds only in-frame clones, not every one. The sample has fewer than 650,000 clones, around a sixth seen once. Germline CDR1 LGHNA, CDR2 YSLEER. The J segment lost 1 base and the V segment lost 3 bases, leaving 15 bases of the junction unmatched. This CDR3 has 19 residues. Sequencing was performed on naive CD4+ T cells from blood. The sequence was collected from a man between 18 and 35 years old in good health. The rearrangement links TRBV4-3 to TRBJ2-4, with 7 bases fitting TRBD1. DNA for the CDR3: TGCGCCAGCAGCCAGACACATGGGGGACAGAAGCCGGCCAAAAACATTCAGTACTTC. It translates to CASSQTHGGQKPAKNIQYF.